The sequence of this T cell receptor beta chain was determined in a study of T cells in Graves' hyperthyroidism and ophthalmopathy. Regions amplified from RNA transcripts were the TCR beta CDR3 regions. RT-PCR in the first round (using the HTBI primer set) targeted the TCR CDR3. TCRdb reanalysed the multiplex PCR reads using MiXCR and keeps one entry per CDR3 protein. Among approximately 610,000 distinct CDR3 sequences listed, about 15% were seen once. Germline V gene sequence: CDR1 GTSNPN, CDR2 SVGIG (reference sequence). This CDR3 region has 12 residues. Trimming removed 4 bases from V and 7 bases from J, with 13 bases in between. Disease lasting under 3 months, a NOSPECS grade of at least 4, and a Clinical Activity Score of at least 3 were features of the ophthalmopathy patients. The authors obtained PBMCs from 10 ml of fresh peripheral blood. This clonotype was picked up many times.

V gene TRBV30 combines with J gene TRBJ1-2; weak D call: TRBD1 (5 bases). Sequencing was done on a sample of blood. This TCR came from a woman aged 40 to 50 with Graves' ophthalmopathy. The CDR3 bases are TGTGCCTGGAATCTACAGGTCGGTGGCTACACCTTC. As protein: CAWNLQVGGYTF.